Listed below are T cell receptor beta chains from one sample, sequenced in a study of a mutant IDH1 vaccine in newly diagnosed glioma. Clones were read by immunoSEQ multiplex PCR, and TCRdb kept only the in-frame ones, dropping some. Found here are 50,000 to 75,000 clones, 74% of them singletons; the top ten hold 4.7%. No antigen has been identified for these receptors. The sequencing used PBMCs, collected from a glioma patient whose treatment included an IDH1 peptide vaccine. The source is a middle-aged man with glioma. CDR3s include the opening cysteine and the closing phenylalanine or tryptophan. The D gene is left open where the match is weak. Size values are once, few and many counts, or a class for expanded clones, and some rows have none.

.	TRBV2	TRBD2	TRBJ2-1	TGTGCCAGCAGTGAAAGTAGCGGGGGGGCCGACAATGAGCAGTTCTTC	CASSESSGGADNEQFF
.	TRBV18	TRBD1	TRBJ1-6	TGTGCCAGCTCACCCGGACAGGGTTATAATTCACCCCTCCACTTT	CASSPGQGYNSPLHF
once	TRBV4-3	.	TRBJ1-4	TGCGCCAGCAGCCAAGAGAGTTTTGGGGATGAAAAACTGTTTTTT	CASSQESFGDEKLFF
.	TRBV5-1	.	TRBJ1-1	TGCGCCAGCAGCTTATGGGGGGACACTGAAGCTTTCTTT	CASSLWGDTEAFF
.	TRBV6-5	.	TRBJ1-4	TGTGCCAGCAGTTACTCGGGGAGGGGTGGCGGAAAACTGTTTTTT	CASSYSGRGGGKLFF
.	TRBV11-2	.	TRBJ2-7	TGTGCCAGCAGCTTAGCAGCTCCCTACGAGCAGTACTTC	CASSLAAPYEQYF
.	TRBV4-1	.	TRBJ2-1	TGCGCCAGCAGCCAAGTAAACAGCCCTTCCTACAATGAGCAGTTCTTC	CASSQVNSPSYNEQFF
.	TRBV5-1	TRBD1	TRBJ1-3	TGCGCCAGCAGCTTGGAGGTGACAGGGAGCGGAAACACCATATATTTT	CASSLEVTGSGNTIYF
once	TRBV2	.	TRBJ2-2	TGTGCCAGCACCGCGGGACATTTGAACACCGGGGAGCTGTTTTTT	CASTAGHLNTGELFF
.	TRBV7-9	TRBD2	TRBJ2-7	TGTGCCAGCAGCTTTACGGGACTAGCGGGGGCGGGAGAGCAGTACTTC	CASSFTGLAGAGEQYF
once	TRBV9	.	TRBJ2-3	TGTGCCAGCAGCCAGGGGGATACGCAGTATTTT	CASSQGDTQYF
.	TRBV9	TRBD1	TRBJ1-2	TGTGCCAGCAGCGTCCAGGGGGCAGACTATGGCTACACCTTC	CASSVQGADYGYTF
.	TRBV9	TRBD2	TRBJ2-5	TGTGCCAGCAGCCCCCAGGGGACTAGCGGAGAGACCCAGTACTTC	CASSPQGTSGETQYF
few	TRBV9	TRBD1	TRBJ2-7	TGTGCCAGCAGCGTTAGGACAGGGGGCGGGGAGCAGTACTTC	CASSVRTGGGEQYF
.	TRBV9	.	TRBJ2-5	TGTGCCAGCAGCGTAGAAGGGCAGGCCCAAGAGACCCAGTACTTC	CASSVEGQAQETQYF